This TCR beta chain was observed in a study of control samples from healthy donors and cancer patients. Germline V gene sequence: CDR1 MDHEN, CDR2 SYDVKM. J gave up 3 bases and V 2 bases, and 7 bases lay outside the gene matches. This CDR3 contains 16 residues. The table came from immunoSEQ multiplex PCR; TCRdb's copy has only in-frame clones and leaves some out. The data contain roughly 63,000 clones, almost 90% of them singletons. Sequencing was carried out using PBMCs. The V call is TRBV28, the J call TRBJ1-2; 9 bases are shared with TRBD1. This receptor was taken from a man aged 55 to 70 with colorectal cancer. The chain's CDR3 is CASSLGDRARDYGYTF. In DNA form, the CDR3 reads TGTGCCAGCAGTTTAGGGGACAGGGCCCGAGACTATGGCTACACCTTC.